This TCR beta chain is from a study of T and B cells in COVID-19 patients. Looking at the study overall: Most recovered patients had mild to moderate COVID-19 treated as outpatients.

Whole-study findings and limits: In COVID-19 patients, T cell receptor beta variable and joining gene use was reportedly strongly skewed.

Germline CDR1 is SQVTM and CDR2 is ANQGSEA. V was pared by 5 bases and J by 0 bases, with 11 bases between. This CDR3 is built from 13 residues. Multiplex PCR with BIOMED2 TRB-A/B primer pools amplified TRB rearrangements. TCRdb reprocessed the multiplex PCR reads via MiXCR and lists one record per CDR3 protein. This sample has tens of thousands of distinct CDR3 sequences, with less than 35% found just once. TRB was amplified from approximately 250-480 ng of blood genomic DNA. This clonotype is labeled as medium-sized. The antigen remains undetermined. The clonotype comes from a human donor who had recovered from COVID-19. Sequenced input: blood. The genes are TRBV29-1 and TRBJ2-7; D is perhaps TRBD1 or TRBD2 (5 bases each). The CDR3, as DNA: TGCAGCGTTAGGGACGGAAGCTCCTACGAGCAGTACTTC. Amino acid sequence: CSVRDGSSYEQYF.